These 19 T cell receptor beta chains share one sample of origin, sequenced in a study of cytomegalovirus exposure and HLA in healthy donors. Amplification used 60 Vbeta primers and 13 Jbeta primers. Produced via immunoSEQ multiplex PCR; TCRdb's table is partial and in-frame only. The sample has just over 150,000 clones, approximately 79% seen once. Sequencing was done on a sample of PBMCs. These receptors were obtained from a woman aged 45-65 years in good health and CMV-seropositive.

The chain is built from TRBV27 and TRBJ2-5; possible D gene TRBD1, 6 bases. Germline loops: CDR1 MNHEY, CDR2 SMNVEV (reference sequence). This CDR3 is 15 amino acids long. The V end lost 5 bases, the J end lost 1 base, and 14 bases lay between the germline ends. CDR3 sequence: CASSPYRTAQETQYF. The CDR3 region has the DNA TGTGCCAGCAGTCCGTATCGGACAGCCCAAGAGACCCAGTACTTC.

The chain couples TRBV27 to TRBJ1-5; D may be TRBD1 (5 bases). Germline assignment: CDR1 MNHEY and CDR2 SMNVEV (reference sequence). V was cut by 2 bases and J by 7 bases, with 9 bases left in between. This CDR3 contains 13 residues. The CDR3 sequence is CASSLMGGQPQHF. The CDR3 bases are TGTGCCAGCAGTTTAATGGGGGGGCAGCCCCAGCATTTT.

This clone appeared a few times. CDR3 region: CASRGHSATEAFF. The CDR3 DNA sequence: TGTGCCAGCAGGGGACACTCGGCCACTGAAGCTTTCTTT. The rearrangement joins TRBV6-1 to TRBJ1-1, with TRBD1 as a possible D gene (6 bases). From germline, CDR1 is MNHNS and CDR2 SASEGT. The CDR3 extends over 13 amino acids. Trimming took 6 bases from V and 4 from J, leaving 12 bases between them.

The chain links TRBV9 to TRBJ2-7; D perhaps matches TRBD1 (6 bases). The CDR3 sequence is 14 residues long. Looked up from germline, CDR1 is SGDLS and CDR2 is YYNGEE. The ends were cut back, 3 bases at V and 2 bases at J, with 12 bases in the middle. The CDR3 sequence is CASSASGQAYEQYF. For the CDR3, the DNA is TGTGCCAGCAGCGCTTCGGGACAAGCCTACGAGCAGTACTTC.

The CDR3 DNA follows: TGTGCCAGTAGTAGGACAGGGGGGAACTATGGCTACACCTTC. Translating it yields CASSRTGGNYGYTF. V gene TRBV19 combines with J gene TRBJ1-2; 10 nucleotides line up with TRBD1. V trimming: 4 bases; J trimming: 2 bases; junction bases outside the gene matches: 1. This CDR3 spans 14 amino acids. Germline loops: CDR1 LNHDA, CDR2 SQIVND (reference sequence). Using reference TRBV19 and TRBJ1-2 for the parts outside the CDR3, the full variable domain is DGGITQSPKYLFRKEGQNVTLSCEQNLNHDAMYWYRQDPGQGLRLIYYSQIVNDFQKGDIAEGYSVSREKKESFPLTVTSAQKNPTAFYLCASSRTGGNYGYTFGSGTRLTVV.

The CDR3 protein is CASSSWGVRKNTEAFF. CDR3 DNA sequence: TGTGCCAGCAGCTCCTGGGGGGTCAGGAAGAACACTGAAGCTTTCTTT. The chain joins TRBV11-2 to TRBJ1-1, with D possibly TRBD1 on 5 matching bases. The germline CDR1 and CDR2 sequences are SGHAT and FQNNGV. The CDR3 has 16 amino acids. V lost 4 bases and J lost 1, with 16 bases in between.

The chain combines TRBV28 with TRBJ2-3; weak D call: TRBD1 (5 bases). The CDR3 runs 14 residues. Germline CDR1 reads MDHEN; CDR2 reads SYDVKM. With 6 bases removed from V and 0 bases from J, the gap between germline ends came to 10 bases. The DNA of the CDR3 is TGTGCCAGCAGCAGGGCAGGTAGCACAGATACGCAGTATTTT. This sequence encodes CASSRAGSTDTQYF.

This chain uses TRBV5-8 with TRBJ2-7; 8 positions match TRBD2. The CDR3 covers 15 residues. Germline V gives CDR1 SGHTS, CDR2 YDEGEE. Germline trimming cut 5 bases from V and 2 bases from J; bases unmatched to any gene: 9. The CDR3 DNA reads TGTGCCAGCAGGAGAGGGCAGGGACTAGCCTACGAGCAGTACTTC. This translates into CASRRGQGLAYEQYF.

The chain joins TRBV7-9 to TRBJ2-3; 14 nucleotides match TRBD2. Germline CDR1 and CDR2: SEHNR and FQNEAQ (reference sequence). Germline trimming cut 5 bases from V and 3 bases from J; bases unmatched to any gene: 7. The CDR3 consists of 17 residues. The CDR3 sequence: CASSPWTSGGPTDTQYF. CDR3 bases: TGTGCCAGCAGCCCCTGGACTAGCGGGGGGCCGACAGATACGCAGTATTTT.

The chain couples TRBV30 to TRBJ2-3, with TRBD1 as a possible D gene (6 bases). From germline, CDR1 is GTSNPN and CDR2 SVGIG (reference sequence). Trimming pared 7 bases from V and 1 base from J, leaving 9 bases between. This CDR3 region has 12 residues. CDR3 in DNA: TGTGCCTCCTCAGGGGGCACAGATACGCAGTATTTT. Translation: CASSGGTDTQYF.

The chain employs TRBV7-9 and TRBJ2-3; no clear D gene. The CDR3 sequence is 17 residues long. Trimming shortened V by 5 bases and J by 6 bases, and 24 bases separated the two germline ends. CDR1 and CDR2 from the germline V gene are SEHNR and FQNEAQ (reference sequence). CDR3 protein: CASSPRVAAAITDTQYF. The CDR3, as DNA: TGTGCCAGCAGCCCTCGCGTGGCCGCGGCGATCACGGATACGCAGTATTTT.

This sequence joins TRBV11-2 and TRBJ2-2; possibly TRBD2 for D (6 bases). CDR1 is SGHAT, CDR2 FQNNGV, per germline. The CDR3 is 15 residues long. The ends were cut back, 1 base at V and 0 bases at J, with 6 bases in the middle. CDR3 in amino acids: CASSLAGANTGELFF. The CDR3 nucleotides read TGTGCCAGCAGCTTAGCGGGGGCGAACACCGGGGAGCTGTTTTTT.

The J gene is TRBJ1-1, the V gene TRBV7-9; the D gene is possibly TRBD1 (5 bases). The length of the CDR3 is 11 residues. Germline V lookup: CDR1 SEHNR, CDR2 FQNEAQ (reference sequence). V lost 5 bases, J lost 7 bases, and 8 bases lay in between. Here the CDR3 reads CASSRTIEAFF. CDR3 coding DNA: TGTGCCAGCAGCCGGACAATTGAAGCTTTCTTT.

This clone was seen more than once but under ten times. The chain recombines TRBV9 with TRBJ2-3, with 10 bases identical to TRBD2. The CDR3 has 15 residues. CDR1 and CDR2 (germline): SGDLS, YYNGEE. The trim removed 3 bases at V and 2 bases at J, leaving 3 bases unmatched. The CDR3 loop reads CASSDLAGATDTQYF. The CDR3 DNA is TGTGCCAGCAGCGACCTAGCGGGGGCCACAGATACGCAGTATTTT.

This CDR3 is CASSPEAAGIQYF. The DNA for the CDR3 is TGTGCCAGCAGCCCCGAGGCGGCGGGCATTCAGTACTTC. The chain combines TRBV11-1 with TRBJ2-4, with a weak D call TRBD2 (5 bases). Germline V gives CDR1 SGHAT, CDR2 FQDESV (reference sequence). This CDR3 has 13 amino acids. V gave up 5 bases and J gave up 9 bases, with 14 bases separating them.

The V gene is TRBV10-3, the J gene TRBJ1-2; D is unresolved. V dropped 3 bases and J dropped 4 bases, with 3 bases sitting between them. CDR3 size: 11 residues. Germline CDR1 is ENHRY and CDR2 is SYGVKD. CDR3 bases: TGTGCCATCAGTGACCTCTATGGCTACACCTTC. Its translation is CAISDLYGYTF.

This rearrangement joins TRBV2 to TRBJ2-7; D may be TRBD1 (5 bases). This CDR3 has 12 amino acids. The V gene lost 10 bases and the J gene lost 0 bases, with 10 bases spanning the gap. Germline lookup yields CDR1 SNHLY and CDR2 FYNNEI. The CDR3 spells CATDSTSYEQYF. CDR3 sequence (DNA): TGTGCCACCGACAGTACCTCCTACGAGCAGTACTTC.

The V gene is TRBV4-1, the J gene TRBJ1-6; 8 positions match TRBD1. The CDR3 spans 15 residues. The V segment lost 5 bases and the J segment 8 bases; nucleotides outside the gene matches: 8. Germline assignment: CDR1 MGHRA and CDR2 YSYEKL. The CDR3 bases are TGCGCCAGCAGCTACGCACAGGGGGGGGATTCACCCCTCCACTTT. It yields the protein CASSYAQGGDSPLHF.

V and J are TRBV5-1 and TRBJ2-3, with 9 bases fitting TRBD1. This CDR3 contains 16 residues. CDR1 is SGHRS, CDR2 YFSETQ, per germline. V was clipped by 4 bases and J by 1 base; unmatched bases: 7. For the CDR3, the DNA is TGCGCCAGCAGCCCACAGGGGGCGCGTGGCACAGATACGCAGTATTTT. Amino acid sequence: CASSPQGARGTDTQYF.